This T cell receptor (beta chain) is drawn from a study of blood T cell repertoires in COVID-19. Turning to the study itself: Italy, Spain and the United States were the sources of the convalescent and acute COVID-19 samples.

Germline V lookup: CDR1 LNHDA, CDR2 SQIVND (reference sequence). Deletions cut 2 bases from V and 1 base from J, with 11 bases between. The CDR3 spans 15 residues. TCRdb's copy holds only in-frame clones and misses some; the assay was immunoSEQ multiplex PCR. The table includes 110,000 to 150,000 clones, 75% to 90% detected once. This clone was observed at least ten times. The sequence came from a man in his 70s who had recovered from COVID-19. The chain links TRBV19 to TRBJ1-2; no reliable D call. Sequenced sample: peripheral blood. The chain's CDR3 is CASSITVTHNYGYTF. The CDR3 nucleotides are TGTGCCAGTAGTATAACCGTGACACATAACTATGGCTACACCTTC.